This entry is about one T cell receptor (beta chain). This clonotype was observed at least ten times. Which antigen it targets is not known. The input lacks base qualities; no much larger clone sits a single base away. Amplification of TCR beta CDR3 regions was carried out from RNA transcripts. A first-round RT-PCR of the TCR CDR3 used the HTBI primer set with the Qiagen OneStep RT-PCR kit. Libraries were constructed in a second round of multiplex PCR, after which size selection and purification were performed. The libraries were sequenced on an Illumina HiSeq2000 using paired-end 100 bp reads. The paper's processing steps were these. SOAPnuke was used to process the raw data, with reads discarded if the reads contained adapters or uncalled bases, had a mean Phred below 15, or lacked an exact constant-primer or identifier match. High-quality paired reads were merged with COPE v1.2.5, and unique nucleotide sequences were defined as clonotypes. Clonotypes were aligned to IMGT TRBV, TRBD and TRBJ reference segments using MiTCR v1.1. The analysis was restricted to V-J combinations with a frequency above 0.0001, which together covered 98% to 99.2% of the repertoires. The TCS score was defined as the ratio of F50 (clonal expansion) to E x V (chaos), calculated using BLOSUM62-based TCRdist between CDR3 peptides within each V-J. Welch's t-statistics and random forest reduced just over 500 V-J features to 10 to 15, which were used in a naive Bayes classifier (R e1071). Using fastp trimming at Q25 and MiXCR clonotype assembly, TCRdb reanalyzed the public sequencing data and kept in-frame beta chains. When rows share a CDR3 protein, they turn into one entry using the most common DNA and genes. TCRdb assigned the V and J calls; the authors' analysis was not used. The table for this sample lists nearly 250,000 distinct CDR3 sequences; roughly 15% of them were counted only once. The ten largest make up less than 35% of the sample.

Ophthalmopathy patients had moderately to severely active disease, Clinical Activity Score of at least 3, NOSPECS grade of at least 4, and duration under 3 months. The study excluded patients with uncontrolled infections, other autoimmune diseases, pregnancy or lactation. Diagnoses were established on the basis of clinical symptoms, serum thyroxine and TRAb, thyroid ultrasound, and orbital computed tomography. PBMCs were isolated from about 9 ml of fresh peripheral blood by Ficoll-Paque density gradient centrifugation. Trizol reagent was used to extract total RNA, and RNA quality was then checked on an Agilent 2100 Bioanalyzer. The record originates from a study of T cells in Graves' hyperthyroidism and ophthalmopathy (dated by TCRdb to the late 2010s). A note on the overall study: Peripheral blood was sampled at the time of initial diagnosis, prior to any treatment. After blood sampling, hyperthyroidism patients were treated with methimazole at a starting dose of 30 mg daily, and ophthalmopathy patients were treated with high-dose intravenous methylprednisolone. The paper reports TCR Vbeta CDR3 sequencing of roughly 140 peripheral blood samples: 43 ophthalmopathy, 70 to 85 hyperthyroidism and about 17 progressor patients. The roughly 91 discovery patients were randomly divided into training and test sets at a 7:3 ratio. TCR V-J signatures able to tell the groups apart were searched for in a discovery cohort of around 95 patients, of whom 43 had Graves' ophthalmopathy and 55 to 60 had stable Graves' hyperthyroidism. In about 6 Graves' hyperthyroidism patients, the study also compared T-cell repertoires from thyroid tissue with T-cell repertoires from blood. Whether ophthalmopathy could be predicted prospectively was tested in an independent validation cohort made up of under 20 hyperthyroidism patients plus 17 patients who later progressed to ophthalmopathy. Here is what the overall study found, with its caveats: Most expanded thyroid clonotypes (frequency above 0.001) were also detected in blood, suggesting blood repertoires may reflect thyroid immune responses. A 13 V-J signature model separated ophthalmopathy from stable hyperthyroidism, with about 90% sensitivity and 81.08% specificity in cross-validation and 80%/75% in testing. In validation, the model predicted progression to ophthalmopathy a median of about 6.8 months before onset, with about 64% sensitivity and about 75% specificity. Sample size was not statistically predetermined, and investigators were not blinded to group allocation.

CDR1 and CDR2, per the germline V gene, are SGHNT and YENEEA. Cut back by 4 bases and 2 bases, the V and J ends lie 22 bases apart. CDR3 length: 18 amino acids, cysteine to phenylalanine. Only CDR3 DNA is held: 54 bases, read in frame from base 1. This TCR was recovered from a woman under 30 with Graves' ophthalmopathy. Recombination linked TRBV11-3 to TRBJ2-3; the D region possibly corresponds to TRBD1 (6 bases align). The sequencing sample was made of blood. The CDR3 region has the sequence CASSSKRQRDTYTDTQYF. The bases are TGTGCCAGCAGCTCCAAAAGACAACGGGACACCTACACAGATACGCAGTATTTT.